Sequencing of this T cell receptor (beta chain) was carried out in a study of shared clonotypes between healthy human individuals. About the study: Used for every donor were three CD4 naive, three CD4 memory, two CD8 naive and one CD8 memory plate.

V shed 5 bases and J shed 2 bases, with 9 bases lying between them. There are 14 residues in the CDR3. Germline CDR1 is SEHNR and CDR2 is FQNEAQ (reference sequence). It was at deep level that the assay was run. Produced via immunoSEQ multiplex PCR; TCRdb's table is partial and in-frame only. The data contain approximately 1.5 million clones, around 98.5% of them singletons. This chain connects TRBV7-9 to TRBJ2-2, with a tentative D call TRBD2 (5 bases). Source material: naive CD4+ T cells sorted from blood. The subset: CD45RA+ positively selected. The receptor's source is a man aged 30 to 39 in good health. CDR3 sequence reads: CASSPGINTGELFF. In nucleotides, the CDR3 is TGTGCCAGCAGCCCGGGAATAAACACCGGGGAGCTGTTTTTT.